This is a list of T cell receptor beta chains from one sample in a study of OX40 agonist ivuxolimab in advanced cancers. The assay was immunoSEQ multiplex PCR, and TCRdb's table has in-frame clones only and misses some. This table holds 58,000 or so clones, about 83% found once. This material consisted of CD4+ or CD8+ T cells sorted from blood, taken in a trial of the OX40 agonist ivuxolimab. The receptors shown here come from an adult with an advanced solid tumor such as melanoma, head and neck, liver or kidney cancer. Both conserved end residues are trimmed from each CDR3.

J gene	V gene	CDR3 protein
TRBJ2-5	TRBV2	ASTRSGAAGAWGETQY
TRBJ2-3	TRBV6-6	ASSSVRAVGTDTQY
TRBJ2-7	TRBV9	ASSVGSGGPYEQY
TRBJ2-2	TRBV5-1	ASSLRPNTGELF
TRBJ1-5	TRBV18	ASSGSGFDQPQH
TRBJ2-7	TRBV7-2	ASSLHLAYEQY
TRBJ1-2	TRBV9	ASSVGGGSYGYT
TRBJ1-5	TRBV19	ASTKQAGNQPQH
TRBJ2-5	TRBV7-8	ASSLGGQETQY
TRBJ2-7	TRBV19	ASSTGDFYEQY
TRBJ1-6	TRBV7-8	ASSPGQGLGSPLH
TRBJ1-6	TRBV7-6	ASSSTNNSPLH
TRBJ2-5	TRBV5-6	ASSLGPARGSTQY
TRBJ2-7	TRBV11-2	ASSFRGSGGAYEQY
TRBJ2-3	TRBV7-9	ASSPGSLSGGRTDTQY
TRBJ2-2	TRBV7-8	ASSPGLAGVSGELF
TRBJ2-1	TRBV19	ASTRDNEQF
TRBJ2-4	TRBV27	ASSQWSTLAKNIQY
TRBJ1-2	TRBV7-8	ASSLADRTSRGYT
TRBJ2-7	TRBV5-4	ASSRGPSSYEQY
TRBJ2-3	TRBV7-3	ASSSYVLAGVSDTQY
TRBJ2-3	TRBV5-1	ASSRGGSTDTQY
TRBJ2-4	TRBV11-2	ASSLPAKNIQY
TRBJ2-7	TRBV28	ASSHRGTGTYEQY
TRBJ1-4	TRBV10-3	AISEPAVPGSRGEKLF
TRBJ2-3	TRBV4-2	ASSHPLKVVAFTTDTQY